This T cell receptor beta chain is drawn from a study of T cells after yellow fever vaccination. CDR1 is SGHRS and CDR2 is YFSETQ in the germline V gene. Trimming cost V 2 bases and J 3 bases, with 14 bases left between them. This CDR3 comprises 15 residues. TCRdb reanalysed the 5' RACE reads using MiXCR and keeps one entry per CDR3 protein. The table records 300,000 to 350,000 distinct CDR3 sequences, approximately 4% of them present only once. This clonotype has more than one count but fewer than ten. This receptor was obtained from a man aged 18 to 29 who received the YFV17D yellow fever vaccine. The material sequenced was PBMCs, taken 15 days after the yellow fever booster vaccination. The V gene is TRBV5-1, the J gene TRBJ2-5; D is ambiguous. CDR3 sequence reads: CASSLFNVPEETQYF. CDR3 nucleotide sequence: TGCGCCAGCAGCTTATTCAACGTTCCAGAAGAGACCCAGTACTTC.